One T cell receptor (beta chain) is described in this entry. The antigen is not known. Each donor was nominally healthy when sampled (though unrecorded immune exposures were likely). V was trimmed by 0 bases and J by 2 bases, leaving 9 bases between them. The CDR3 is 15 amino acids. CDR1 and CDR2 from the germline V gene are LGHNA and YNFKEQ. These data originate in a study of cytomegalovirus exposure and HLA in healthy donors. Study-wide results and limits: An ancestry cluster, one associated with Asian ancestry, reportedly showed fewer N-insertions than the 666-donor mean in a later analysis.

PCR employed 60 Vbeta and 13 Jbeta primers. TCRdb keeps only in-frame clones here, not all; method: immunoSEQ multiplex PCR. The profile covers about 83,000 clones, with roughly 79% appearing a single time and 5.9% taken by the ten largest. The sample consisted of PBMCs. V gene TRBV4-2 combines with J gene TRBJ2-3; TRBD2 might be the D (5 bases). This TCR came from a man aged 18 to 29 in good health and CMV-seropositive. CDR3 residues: CASSQDGEYTDTQYF. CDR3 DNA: TGTGCCAGCAGCCAAGACGGGGAGTACACAGATACGCAGTATTTT.